The rows below give T cell receptor beta chains drawn from one sample of a study of CD8 T cells in Susac syndrome. MiXCR, applied by TCRdb to the immunoSEQ multiplex PCR reads, yields one record per CDR3 protein. The sample records 200,000 to 250,000 distinct CDR3 sequences, roughly 93% being singletons. Input material: CD4+ T cells from PBMCs. The receptors were gathered from a human donor with multiple sclerosis. The CDR3 runs from the conserved cysteine through the conserved F or W. D genes are given only for firm matches. Clone size is not always given. Where it is, it says once, few, many or a class for expanded clones.

d_call	v_call	j_call	cdr3_length	clone_size	cdr3_nt	cdr3_aa
-	TRBV5-6	TRBJ1-5	14	-	TGTGCCAGCAGCGTCCGGGCTAAAAGGGGGCCCCAGCATTTT	CASSVRAKRGPQHF
TRBD1	TRBV11-3	TRBJ1-1	15	-	TGTGCCAGCAGCTTAGACCTTTTACAGGGGCGAGAAGCTTTCTTT	CASSLDLLQGREAFF
-	TRBV20-1	TRBJ2-1	12	-	TGCAGTGCGGAGGACAGATACAATGAGCAGTTCTTC	CSAEDRYNEQFF
TRBD1	TRBV5-4	TRBJ1-1	14	-	TGTGCCAGCAGCCAGACAGGGGGAATCACTGAAGCTTTCTTT	CASSQTGGITEAFF
-	TRBV5-6	TRBJ1-5	12	-	TGTGCCAGCAGCTTGGGCCCGCAGCCCCAGCATTTT	CASSLGPQPQHF
-	TRBV29-1	TRBJ1-1	12	-	TGCAGCGCCGAGGCCATGAGGACTGAAGCTTTCTTT	CSAEAMRTEAFF
TRBD1	TRBV6-6	TRBJ1-1	14	few	TGTGCCAGCACCGCGACAGGGGCGAACACTGAAGCTTTCTTT	CASTATGANTEAFF
TRBD1	TRBV30	TRBJ1-5	17	-	TGTGCCTGGAGCCCCATCGGACAGGGTACAGGCAATCAGCCCCAGCATTTT	CAWSPIGQGTGNQPQHF
TRBD1	TRBV4-1	TRBJ2-1	15	-	TGCGCCAGCAGCCAAGATGACAGGGCGGGCAATGAGCAGTTCTTC	CASSQDDRAGNEQFF
TRBD1	TRBV2	TRBJ2-5	15	-	TGTGCCAGCAGTGAGGACAGGGGGTGGCAAGAGACCCAGTACTTC	CASSEDRGWQETQYF
-	TRBV7-9	TRBJ1-3	14	-	TGTGCCAGCAGGGGGGGGTCGTCTGGAAACACCATATATTTT	CASRGGSSGNTIYF
-	TRBV29-1	TRBJ1-3	11	-	TGCAGCGTTGTGGCCTCGGGCACCATATATTTT	CSVVASGTIYF
-	TRBV3-1	TRBJ2-2	15	once	TGTGCCAGCAGCCAAGGACGGTCGAACACCGGGGAGCTGTTTTTT	CASSQGRSNTGELFF
TRBD1	TRBV7-9	TRBJ2-1	14	-	TGTGCCAGCAGCACCGACAGGGGGTCCAATGAGCAGTTCTTC	CASSTDRGSNEQFF
TRBD1	TRBV5-1	TRBJ2-1	20	-	TGCGCCAGCAGCTCCCCCCGGACAGGGGGCGACCCTTTCCGTCACAATGAGCAGTTCTTC	CASSSPRTGGDPFRHNEQFF
TRBD2	TRBV30	TRBJ2-3	16	-	TGTGCCTGGAGTATAGGGTCTAGCGGGGCCACAGATACGCAGTATTTT	CAWSIGSSGATDTQYF
-	TRBV29-1	TRBJ2-3	14	-	TGCAGCGTTGGTGGAGGAGGGGACACAGATACGCAGTATTTT	CSVGGGGDTDTQYF
-	TRBV29-1	TRBJ1-3	12	-	TGCAGTGGGGGGAGCTCTGGAAACACCATATATTTT	CSGGSSGNTIYF
-	TRBV20-1	TRBJ1-1	15	-	TGCAGTGCTAGAGATCCCCAGGGTCCGAACACTGAAGCTTTCTTT	CSARDPQGPNTEAFF
-	TRBV9	TRBJ2-1	13	once	TGTGCCAGCAGCGTAGAAAGGGCCAATGAGCAGTTCTTC	CASSVERANEQFF
TRBD1	TRBV29-1	TRBJ2-5	12	-	TGCAGCGTCCGGACAGGGCAAGAGACCCAGTACTTC	CSVRTGQETQYF
-	TRBV5-6	TRBJ1-1	14	-	TGTGCCAGCAGCAAACTGGCAAGGAACACTGAAGCTTTCTTT	CASSKLARNTEAFF
-	TRBV5-6	TRBJ2-4	16	-	TGTGCCAGCAGCTTGACACAGGGTGGGCCCAAAAACATTCAGTACTTC	CASSLTQGGPKNIQYF
-	TRBV19	TRBJ1-3	15	-	TGTGCCAGTAGCCCAAAACGCACAAGTGGAAACACCATATATTTT	CASSPKRTSGNTIYF
TRBD1	TRBV5-1	TRBJ1-1	13	-	TGCGCCAGCAGCTTCTCCAGGGGGGCTGAAGCTTTCTTT	CASSFSRGAEAFF
-	TRBV9	TRBJ2-7	15	-	TGTGCCAGCAGCTCAACTCCCGGGACGGCCAGCGAGCAGTACTTC	CASSSTPGTASEQYF
-	TRBV6-5	TRBJ2-5	14	once	TGTGCCAGCAGGCCTCAGGGCTCCAAGGAGACCCAGTACTTC	CASRPQGSKETQYF
-	TRBV24-1	TRBJ2-5	15	-	TGTGCCACCAGTGATGGGACTGACGTAGGAGAGACCCAGTACTTC	CATSDGTDVGETQYF
TRBD1	TRBV15	TRBJ2-3	15	-	TGTGCCACCAGCGGTTCCGGGACAGCCACAGATACGCAGTATTTT	CATSGSGTATDTQYF
-	TRBV30	TRBJ1-5	14	once	TGTGCCTGGAAGGAGGCAGGGAGCAATCAGCCCCAGCATTTT	CAWKEAGSNQPQHF
-	TRBV6-4	TRBJ1-6	14	once	TGTGCCAGCAGTGACACATCCGGGCGGACACCCCTCCACTTT	CASSDTSGRTPLHF
TRBD2	TRBV12-3/TRBV12-4	TRBJ2-5	14	once	TGTGCCAGCAGTTTAGCGGGACTAGCGGAGACCCAGTACTTC	CASSLAGLAETQYF
-	TRBV30	TRBJ1-2	14	-	TGTGCCTGGAGTAGGGCCCAGGGGACTTATGGCTACACCTTC	CAWSRAQGTYGYTF
TRBD1	TRBV12-3/TRBV12-4	TRBJ1-1	15	-	TGTGCCAGCAGTTGGACAGGGGGCAAGAACACTGAAGCTTTCTTT	CASSWTGGKNTEAFF
TRBD2	TRBV10-3	TRBJ2-1	14	-	TGTGCCATCAGGCCCCTAGCGGACTACAATGAGCAGTTCTTC	CAIRPLADYNEQFF
TRBD2	TRBV19	TRBJ2-1	13	-	TGTGCCAGTACAGCTGGGACTAACAATGAGCAGTTCTTC	CASTAGTNNEQFF
-	TRBV12-3/TRBV12-4	TRBJ1-1	12	-	TGTGCCAGCACCGAGGGAAACACTGAAGCTTTCTTT	CASTEGNTEAFF
-	TRBV7-2	TRBJ2-3	15	-	TGTGCCAGCAGCCTCAGAGGGGGGACCACAGATACGCAGTATTTT	CASSLRGGTTDTQYF
TRBD1	TRBV7-9	TRBJ2-2	15	once	TGTGCCAGCAGCCGGACAGGGGGGAACACCGGGGAGCTGTTTTTT	CASSRTGGNTGELFF
TRBD1	TRBV2	TRBJ2-5	16	-	TGTGCCAGCAGTGAAGGGACAGGGGGAACCCACGAGACCCAGTACTTC	CASSEGTGGTHETQYF
-	TRBV6-6	TRBJ1-2	16	-	TGTGCCAGCAGTTTAGTCGCGGCCCTAGCTAACTATGGCTACACCTTC	CASSLVAALANYGYTF
-	TRBV20-1	TRBJ1-5	13	-	TGCAGTGCTACGGCGGGCCCCGGTCAGCCCCAGCATTTT	CSATAGPGQPQHF
-	TRBV4-1	TRBJ1-1	13	-	TGCGCCAGCAGCCAAGAGAGCACCTCGCGGGCTTTCTTT	CASSQESTSRAFF
-	TRBV7-2	TRBJ1-2	13	-	TGTGCCAGCAGACCAAACGGTCCGGAGGGCTACACCTTC	CASRPNGPEGYTF
-	TRBV30	TRBJ1-3	16	-	TGTGCCTGGAGTGTACGCGGCTCCTACTCTGGAAACACCATATATTTT	CAWSVRGSYSGNTIYF
TRBD1	TRBV7-2	TRBJ1-1	13	-	TGTGCCAGCAGCCCCGGACAGGGATCGGAAGCTTTCTTT	CASSPGQGSEAFF
TRBD2	TRBV29-1	TRBJ2-3	15	-	TGCAGCGCCGTAGGGAGCGGGGAAAGCACAGATACGCAGTATTTT	CSAVGSGESTDTQYF